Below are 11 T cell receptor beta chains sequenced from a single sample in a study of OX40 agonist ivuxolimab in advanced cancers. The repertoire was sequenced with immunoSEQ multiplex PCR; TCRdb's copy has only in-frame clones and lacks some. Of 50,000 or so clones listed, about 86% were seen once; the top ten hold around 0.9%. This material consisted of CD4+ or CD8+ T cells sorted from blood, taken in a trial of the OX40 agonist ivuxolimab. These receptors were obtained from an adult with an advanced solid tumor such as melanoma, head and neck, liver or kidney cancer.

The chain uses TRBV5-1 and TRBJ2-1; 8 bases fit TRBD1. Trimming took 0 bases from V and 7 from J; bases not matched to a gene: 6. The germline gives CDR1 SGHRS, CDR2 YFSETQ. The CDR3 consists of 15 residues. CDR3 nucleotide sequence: TGCGCCAGCAGCTTGGAACCGGACAGGGTTAATGAGCAGTTCTTC. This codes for CASSLEPDRVNEQFF.

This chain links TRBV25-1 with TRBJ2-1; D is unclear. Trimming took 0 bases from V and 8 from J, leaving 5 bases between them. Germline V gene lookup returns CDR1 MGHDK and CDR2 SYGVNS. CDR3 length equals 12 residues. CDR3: CASSEYMDEQFF. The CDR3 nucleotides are TGTGCCAGCAGTGAATATATGGATGAGCAGTTCTTC.

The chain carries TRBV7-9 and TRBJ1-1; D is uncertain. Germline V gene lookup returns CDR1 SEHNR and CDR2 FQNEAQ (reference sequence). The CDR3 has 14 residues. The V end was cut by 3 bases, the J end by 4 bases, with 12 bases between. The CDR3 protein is CASSLGRASTEAFF. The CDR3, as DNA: TGTGCCAGCAGCTTGGGAAGGGCCAGCACTGAAGCTTTCTTT. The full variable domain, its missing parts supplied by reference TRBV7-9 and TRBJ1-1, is DTGVSQNPRHKITKRGQNVTFRCDPISEHNRLYWYRQTLGQGPEFLTYFQNEAQLEKSRLLSDRFSAERPKGSFSTLEIQRTEQGDSAMYLCASSLGRASTEAFFGQGTRLTVV.

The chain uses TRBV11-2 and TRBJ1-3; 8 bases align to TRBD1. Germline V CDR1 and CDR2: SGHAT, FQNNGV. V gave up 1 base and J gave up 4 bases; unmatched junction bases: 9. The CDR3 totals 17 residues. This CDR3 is CASSLARGRGQGNTIYF. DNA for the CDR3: TGTGCCAGCAGCTTAGCCCGGGGCAGGGGGCAAGGAAACACCATATATTTT.

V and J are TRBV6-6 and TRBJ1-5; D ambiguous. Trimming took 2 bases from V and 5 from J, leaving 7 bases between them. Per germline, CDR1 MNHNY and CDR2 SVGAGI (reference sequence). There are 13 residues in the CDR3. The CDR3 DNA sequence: TGTGCCAGCAGTTACGTCGCTTATCAGCCCCAGCATTTT. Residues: CASSYVAYQPQHF.

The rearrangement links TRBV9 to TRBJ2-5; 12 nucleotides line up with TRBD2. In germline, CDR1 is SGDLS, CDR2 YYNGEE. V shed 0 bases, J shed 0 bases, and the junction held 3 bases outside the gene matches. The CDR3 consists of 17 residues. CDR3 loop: CASSVDGTSGYQETQYF. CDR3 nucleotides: TGTGCCAGCAGCGTAGATGGGACTAGCGGGTACCAAGAGACCCAGTACTTC.

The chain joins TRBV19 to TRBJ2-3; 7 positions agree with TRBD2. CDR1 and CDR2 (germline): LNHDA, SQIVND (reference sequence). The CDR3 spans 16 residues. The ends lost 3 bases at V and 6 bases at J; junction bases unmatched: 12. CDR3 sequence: CASSIRPSGIMDTQYF. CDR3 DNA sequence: TGTGCCAGTAGTATCCGCCCTAGCGGAATTATGGATACGCAGTATTTT.

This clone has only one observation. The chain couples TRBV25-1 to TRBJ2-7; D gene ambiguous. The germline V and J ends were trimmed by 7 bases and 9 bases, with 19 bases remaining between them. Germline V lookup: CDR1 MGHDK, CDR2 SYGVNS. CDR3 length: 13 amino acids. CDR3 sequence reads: CASNTARSTRQYF. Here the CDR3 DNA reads TGTGCCAGCAATACAGCTAGATCTACGAGGCAGTACTTC.

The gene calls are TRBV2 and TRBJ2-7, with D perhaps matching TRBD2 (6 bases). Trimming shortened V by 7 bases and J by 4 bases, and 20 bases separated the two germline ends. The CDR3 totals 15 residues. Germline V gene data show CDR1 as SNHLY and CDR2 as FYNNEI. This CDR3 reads CASTLRGGESYEQYF. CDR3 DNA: TGTGCCAGCACCCTTAGGGGAGGAGAGTCTTACGAGCAGTACTTC.

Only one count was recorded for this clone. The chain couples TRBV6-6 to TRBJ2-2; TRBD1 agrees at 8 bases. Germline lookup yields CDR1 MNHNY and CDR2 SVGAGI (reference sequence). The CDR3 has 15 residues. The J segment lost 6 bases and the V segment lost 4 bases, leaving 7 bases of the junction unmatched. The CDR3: CASSWPTGEAGELFF. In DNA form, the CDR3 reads TGTGCCAGCAGTTGGCCGACAGGGGAGGCCGGGGAGCTGTTTTTT.

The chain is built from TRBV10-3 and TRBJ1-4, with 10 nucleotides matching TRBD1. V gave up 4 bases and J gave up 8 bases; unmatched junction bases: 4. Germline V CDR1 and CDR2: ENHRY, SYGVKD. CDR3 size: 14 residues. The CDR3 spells CAISGQGAGEKLFF. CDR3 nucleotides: TGTGCCATCAGTGGACAGGGGGCGGGGGAAAAACTGTTTTTT.